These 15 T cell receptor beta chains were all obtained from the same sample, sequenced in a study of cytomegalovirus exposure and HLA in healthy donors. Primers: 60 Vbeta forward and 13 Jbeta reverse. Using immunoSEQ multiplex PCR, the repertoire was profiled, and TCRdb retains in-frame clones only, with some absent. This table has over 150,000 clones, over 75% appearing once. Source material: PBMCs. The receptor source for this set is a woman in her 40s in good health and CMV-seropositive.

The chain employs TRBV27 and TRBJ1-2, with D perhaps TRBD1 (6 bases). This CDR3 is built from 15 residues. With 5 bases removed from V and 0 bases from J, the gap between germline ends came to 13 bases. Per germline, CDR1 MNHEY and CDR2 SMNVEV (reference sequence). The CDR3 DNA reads TGTGCCAGCAGTCCGTCGACAGGACCTAACTATGGCTACACCTTC. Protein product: CASSPSTGPNYGYTF.

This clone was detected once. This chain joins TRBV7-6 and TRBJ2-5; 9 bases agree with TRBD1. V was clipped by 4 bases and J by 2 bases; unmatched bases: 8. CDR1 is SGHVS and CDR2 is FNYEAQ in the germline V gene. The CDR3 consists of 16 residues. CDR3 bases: TGTGCCAGCAGCTCGCATATAGGGACAGGGCAAGAGACCCAGTACTTC. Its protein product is CASSSHIGTGQETQYF.

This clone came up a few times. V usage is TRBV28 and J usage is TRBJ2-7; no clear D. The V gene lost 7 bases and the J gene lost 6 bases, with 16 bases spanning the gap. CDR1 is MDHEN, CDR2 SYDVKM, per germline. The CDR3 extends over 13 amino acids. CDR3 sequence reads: CASNLRVSAEQYF. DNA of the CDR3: TGTGCCAGCAACCTCCGGGTATCGGCCGAGCAGTACTTC.

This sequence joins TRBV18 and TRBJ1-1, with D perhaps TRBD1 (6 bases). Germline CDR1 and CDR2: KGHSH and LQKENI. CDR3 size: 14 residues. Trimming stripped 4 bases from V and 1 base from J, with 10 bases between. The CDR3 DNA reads TGTGCCAGCTCACTGGAACAGGGGAACACTGAAGCTTTCTTT. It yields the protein CASSLEQGNTEAFF.

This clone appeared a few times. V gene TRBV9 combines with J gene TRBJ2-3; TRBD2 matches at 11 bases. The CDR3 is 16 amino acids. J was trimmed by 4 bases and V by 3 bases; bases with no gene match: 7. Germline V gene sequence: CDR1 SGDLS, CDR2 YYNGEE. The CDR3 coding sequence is TGTGCCAGCAGCGCCATAGCGGGAGGGAATCCAGATACGCAGTATTTT. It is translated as CASSAIAGGNPDTQYF.

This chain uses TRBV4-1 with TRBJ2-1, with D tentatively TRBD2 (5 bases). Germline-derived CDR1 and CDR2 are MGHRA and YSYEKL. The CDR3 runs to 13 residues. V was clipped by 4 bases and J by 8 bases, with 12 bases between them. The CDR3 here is CASSLSGGHEQFF. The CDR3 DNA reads TGCGCCAGCAGCCTATCGGGCGGGCATGAGCAGTTCTTC.

CDR3 nucleotides: TGTGCCAGCAGGGACTTTAACTACGAGCAGTACTTC. This gives the protein CASRDFNYEQYF. This chain uses TRBV2 with TRBJ2-5; D is perhaps TRBD2 (5 bases). The J call is uncertain, as TRBJ2-7 better fits the DNA end. CDR1 is SNHLY, CDR2 FYNNEI, per germline. The CDR3 has 12 residues.

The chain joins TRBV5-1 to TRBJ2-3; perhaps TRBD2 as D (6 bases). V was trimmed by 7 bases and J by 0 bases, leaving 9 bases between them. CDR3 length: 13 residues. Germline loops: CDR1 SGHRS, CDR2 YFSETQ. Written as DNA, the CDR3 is TGCGCCAGCGCTAGCGTTAGCACAGATACGCAGTATTTT. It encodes CASASVSTDTQYF.

The CDR3 loop is CASAIITGSEAFF. Written as DNA, the CDR3 is TGTGCCAGCGCGATTATTACAGGGTCTGAAGCTTTCTTT. The gene calls are TRBV6-1 and TRBJ1-1, with D possibly being TRBD1 (6 bases). This CDR3 has 13 amino acids. Per germline, CDR1 MNHNS and CDR2 SASEGT. Trimming stripped 8 bases from V and 6 bases from J, with 16 bases between.

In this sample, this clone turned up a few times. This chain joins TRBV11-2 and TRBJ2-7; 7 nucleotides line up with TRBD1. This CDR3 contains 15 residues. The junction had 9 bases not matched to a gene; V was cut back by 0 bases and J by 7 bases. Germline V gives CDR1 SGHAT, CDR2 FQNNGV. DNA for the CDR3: TGTGCCAGCAGCTTAGATGCGGTAGGGGGCGAAGAGCAGTACTTC. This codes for CASSLDAVGGEEQYF.

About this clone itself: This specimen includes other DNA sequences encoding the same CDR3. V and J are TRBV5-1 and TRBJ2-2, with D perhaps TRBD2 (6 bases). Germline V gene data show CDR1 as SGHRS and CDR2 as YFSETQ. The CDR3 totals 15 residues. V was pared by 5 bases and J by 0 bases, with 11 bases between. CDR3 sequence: CASRFSGPNTGELFF. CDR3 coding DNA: TGCGCCAGCAGGTTCAGCGGGCCGAACACCGGGGAGCTGTTTTTT.

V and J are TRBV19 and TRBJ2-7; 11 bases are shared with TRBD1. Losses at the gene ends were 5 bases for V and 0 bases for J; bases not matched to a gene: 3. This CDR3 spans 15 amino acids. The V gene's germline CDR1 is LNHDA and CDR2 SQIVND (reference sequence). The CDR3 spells CASSGTGGISYEQYF. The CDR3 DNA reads TGTGCCAGTAGTGGGACAGGGGGTATCTCCTACGAGCAGTACTTC.

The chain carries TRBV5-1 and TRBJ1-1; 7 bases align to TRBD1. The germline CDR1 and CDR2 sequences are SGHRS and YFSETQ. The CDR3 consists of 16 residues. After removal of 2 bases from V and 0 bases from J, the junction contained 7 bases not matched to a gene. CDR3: CASSLQDRTLNTEAFF. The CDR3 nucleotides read TGCGCCAGCAGCTTACAGGACAGGACCTTGAACACTGAAGCTTTCTTT.

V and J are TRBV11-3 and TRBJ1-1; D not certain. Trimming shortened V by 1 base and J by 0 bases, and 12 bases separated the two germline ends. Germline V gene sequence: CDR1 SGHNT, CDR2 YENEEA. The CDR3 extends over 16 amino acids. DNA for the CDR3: TGTGCCAGCAGCTTAGCGTCAAGGACTTTGAACACTGAAGCTTTCTTT. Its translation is CASSLASRTLNTEAFF.

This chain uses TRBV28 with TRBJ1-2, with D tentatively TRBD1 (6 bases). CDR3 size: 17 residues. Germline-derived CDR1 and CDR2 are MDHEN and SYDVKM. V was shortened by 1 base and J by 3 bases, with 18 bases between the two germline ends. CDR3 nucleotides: TGTGCCAGCAGTTTATCTCCACAGTACAGGGTTGACTATGGCTACACCTTC. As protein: CASSLSPQYRVDYGYTF.